These 30 T cell receptor beta chains came from one sample sequenced in a study of blood T cell repertoires in COVID-19. Some clones are missing from TCRdb's copy, which holds only in-frame ones; the method was immunoSEQ multiplex PCR. The sample includes hundreds of thousands of clones, over 75% seen only once; the top ten take approximately 5.1%. The material sequenced was peripheral blood. The receptors originated from a man aged 45-65 years with active or convalescent COVID-19.

V is TRBV28 and J is TRBJ2-3; D is perhaps TRBD1 (6 bases). Germline CDR1 is MDHEN and CDR2 is SYDVKM. Trimming took 4 bases from V and 1 from J, leaving 15 bases between them. This CDR3 is 16 amino acids long. CDR3 in amino acids: CASSSPRGWGTDTQYF. Written as DNA, the CDR3 is TGTGCCAGCAGTTCCCCCAGGGGATGGGGCACAGATACGCAGTATTTT.

The V call is TRBV16, the J call TRBJ1-3, with 9 bases lining up with TRBD1. Trimming removed 2 bases from V and 4 bases from J; junction bases left unmatched: 9. The V gene's germline CDR1 is KGHSY and CDR2 FQNENV. The CDR3 runs to 17 residues. CDR3 region: CASSQNLAGQGGNTIYF. In DNA, the CDR3 is TGTGCCAGCAGCCAAAATTTGGCGGGACAGGGAGGAAACACCATATATTTT.

DNA of the CDR3: TGTGCCAGCAGCTTAGGACAGCTCAACACCGGGGAGCTGTTTTTT. Residues: CASSLGQLNTGELFF. The V gene is TRBV7-7, the J gene TRBJ2-2; D perhaps matches TRBD1 (5 bases). V was pared by 1 base and J by 2 bases, with 8 bases between. This CDR3 has 15 residues. Germline V lookup: CDR1 SSHAT, CDR2 FNYEAQ (reference sequence).

The rearrangement links TRBV7-8 to TRBJ2-4; D might be TRBD2 (5 bases). CDR1 and CDR2 (germline): SGHVS, FQNEAQ. This CDR3 contains 16 residues. V lost 4 bases, J lost 0 bases, and 13 bases lay in between. The CDR3 sequence: CASSSTRGLAKNIQYF. CDR3 sequence (DNA): TGTGCCAGCAGCTCCACTCGGGGTTTAGCCAAAAACATTCAGTACTTC.

As DNA, the CDR3 is TGTGCCAGCTCACTGCGACAGGGGGGCGGCGCCGGGGAGCTGTTTTTT. It encodes CASSLRQGGGAGELFF. The chain carries TRBV18 and TRBJ2-2, with TRBD1 matching 9 bases. Germline CDR1 KGHSH, CDR2 LQKENI. Trimming cost V 4 bases and J 6 bases; bases outside gene matches: 9. This CDR3 has 16 residues.

The chain combines TRBV5-8 with TRBJ2-7, with 10 bases fitting TRBD2. The J segment lost 6 bases and the V segment lost 1 base, leaving 7 bases of the junction unmatched. From germline, CDR1 is SGHTS and CDR2 YDEGEE. This CDR3 spans 15 amino acids. The CDR3 sequence: CASSLTLAGSPEQYF. CDR3 nucleotide sequence: TGTGCCAGCAGCTTGACACTAGCGGGAAGTCCCGAGCAGTACTTC.

This clone showed up just a few times. The chain has TRBV9 and TRBJ1-5, with D maybe TRBD1 (5 bases). Germline assignment: CDR1 SGDLS and CDR2 YYNGEE. The CDR3 sequence is 13 residues long. Trimming shortened V by 0 bases and J by 7 bases, and 8 bases separated the two germline ends. The DNA of the CDR3 is TGTGCCAGCAGCGTAGAGGGGTGGCAGCCCCAGCATTTT. As protein: CASSVEGWQPQHF.

This clone has a handful of counts. The rearrangement links TRBV18 to TRBJ2-4, with D perhaps matching TRBD1 (6 bases). Germline V gene sequence: CDR1 KGHSH, CDR2 LQKENI. The length of the CDR3 is 15 residues. The germline V and J ends were trimmed by 0 bases and 4 bases, with 10 bases remaining between them. CDR3 in DNA: TGTGCCAGCTCACCACCGGGGCAGGGGAAAAACATTCAGTACTTC. Translated: CASSPPGQGKNIQYF.

The chain employs TRBV14 and TRBJ2-3; 8 nucleotides align to TRBD2. The CDR3 runs to 14 residues. V lost 4 bases and J lost 1; bases outside the gene matches: 1. CDR1 is SGHDN and CDR2 is FVKESK in the germline V gene. CDR3 coding DNA: TGTGCCAGCAGCCCACTAGCGGGCACAGATACGCAGTATTTT. Residues: CASSPLAGTDTQYF.

This rearrangement joins TRBV18 to TRBJ1-6; 11 nucleotides agree with TRBD1. Trimming at V came to 6 bases and at J to 7 bases, leaving 5 bases not matched to a gene. The V gene's germline CDR1 is KGHSH and CDR2 LQKENI. This CDR3 has 15 residues. The CDR3 spells CASSMDRGRNSPLHF. DNA for the CDR3: TGTGCCAGCTCCATGGACAGGGGGCGAAATTCACCCCTCCACTTT.

J is TRBJ1-2 and V is TRBV28, with D perhaps TRBD1 (6 bases). The ends were cut back, 1 base at V and 8 bases at J, with 17 bases in the middle. Germline V gene data show CDR1 as MDHEN and CDR2 as SYDVKM. The CDR3 length is 15 residues. CDR3 bases: TGTGCCAGCAGTTTATCCGGGGGGCCCCACGGGGGCTACACCTTC. Encoded protein: CASSLSGGPHGGYTF.

The V and J genes are TRBV10-1 and TRBJ2-1, with D possibly TRBD2 on 6 matching bases. Germline V CDR1 and CDR2: WNHNN, SYGVQD (reference sequence). The CDR3 has 11 residues. V was shortened by 10 bases and J by 7 bases, with 11 bases between the two germline ends. Here the CDR3 DNA reads TGCGCCACGACTAGTGGGAATGAGCAGTTCTTC. Its translation is CATTSGNEQFF.

This chain connects TRBV5-4 to TRBJ2-4, with TRBD2 identical over 10 bases. The length of the CDR3 is 16 residues. The junction had 10 bases not matched to a gene; V was cut back by 4 bases and J by 6 bases. Germline CDR1 is SGHNT and CDR2 is YYREEE (reference sequence). The CDR3 DNA reads as TGTGCCAGCAGCAACCTAGCGGGAGAGGGTGGAAACATTCAGTACTTC. It is translated as CASSNLAGEGGNIQYF.

The CDR3 DNA follows: TGTGCCAGCAGAAGACTAGCGGGAAGCACCGGGGAGCTGTTTTTT. Translating gives CASRRLAGSTGELFF. V is TRBV3-1 (or the pseudogene TRBV3-2) and J is TRBJ2-2; 11 nucleotides match TRBD2. After removal of 6 bases from V and 4 bases from J, the junction contained 4 bases not matched to a gene. CDR1 and CDR2 from the germline V gene are LGHDT and YNNKEL (reference sequence). This CDR3 is built from 15 residues.

The chain has TRBV9 and TRBJ1-1; 7 nucleotides match TRBD1. The CDR3 sequence is 14 residues long. Per the germline V gene, CDR1 is SGDLS and CDR2 is YYNGEE. Losses at the gene ends were 2 bases for V and 1 base for J; bases not matched to a gene: 2. Written as DNA, the CDR3 is TGTGCCAGCAGCGTGACAGGGACGAACACTGAAGCTTTCTTT. Translating gives CASSVTGTNTEAFF.

Note on this clone: This CDR3 is also generated by other DNA sequences in the sample. The V and J genes are TRBV29-1 and TRBJ1-1; D is unresolved. The V gene lost 4 bases and the J gene lost 1 base, with 7 bases spanning the gap. Germline CDR1 reads SQVTM; CDR2 reads ANQGSEA. This CDR3 has 12 residues. Here the CDR3 reads CSVVYGNTEAFF. CDR3 sequence (DNA): TGCAGCGTTGTATACGGGAACACTGAAGCTTTCTTT.

This clone has just one count. The chain recombines TRBV11-2 with TRBJ2-1; TRBD2 aligns across 9 bases. From germline, CDR1 is SGHAT and CDR2 FQNNGV. The CDR3 covers 15 residues. V shed 0 bases and J 6 bases; nucleotides not matched to a gene: 3. CDR3 region: CASSLEGLAFNEQFF. The CDR3 region has the DNA TGTGCCAGCAGCTTAGAGGGACTAGCATTCAATGAGCAGTTCTTC.

This rearrangement joins TRBV19 to TRBJ1-2; the D gene is possibly TRBD1 (6 bases). This CDR3 is built from 15 residues. Trimming stripped 3 bases from V and 2 bases from J, with 13 bases between. Germline V gene sequence: CDR1 LNHDA, CDR2 SQIVND (reference sequence). CDR3 nucleotide sequence: TGTGCCAGTAGTATTCAAGGACAGCTAAACTATGGCTACACCTTC. Translation gives CASSIQGQLNYGYTF. The variable domain in full, completed from reference TRBV19 and TRBJ1-2, reads DGGITQSPKYLFRKEGQNVTLSCEQNLNHDAMYWYRQDPGQGLRLIYYSQIVNDFQKGDIAEGYSVSREKKESFPLTVTSAQKNPTAFYLCASSIQGQLNYGYTFGSGTRLTVV.

The chain combines TRBV7-9 with TRBJ1-1; D unclear. Germline values: CDR1 SEHNR, CDR2 FQNEAQ (reference sequence). V gave up 1 base and J gave up 11 bases, with 17 bases separating them. The CDR3 loop spans 14 amino acids. This CDR3 is CASSLEFGSLAAFF. Here the CDR3 DNA reads TGTGCCAGCAGCTTAGAGTTCGGGAGCCTAGCGGCTTTCTTT.

This clone was picked up a small number of times. The rearrangement joins TRBV28 to TRBJ1-5; D is ambiguous. CDR1 and CDR2 from the germline V gene are MDHEN and SYDVKM. V gave up 5 bases and J gave up 2 bases, with 16 bases separating them. This CDR3 is built from 16 residues. The CDR3 DNA reads as TGTGCCAGCAGTCCAAGACCGCGGCCGGGCAATCAGCCCCAGCATTTT. Protein sequence: CASSPRPRPGNQPQHF. Together with reference TRBV28 and TRBJ1-5, the CDR3 gives the full variable domain: DVKVTQSSRYLVKRTGEKVFLECVQDMDHENMFWYRQDPGLGLRLIYFSYDVKMKEKGDIPEGYSVSREKKERFSLILESASTNQTSMYLCASSPRPRPGNQPQHFGDGTRLSIL.

V is TRBV5-1 and J is TRBJ2-1; 8 bases align to TRBD2. This CDR3 region has 19 residues. The germline V gene encodes CDR1 SGHRS and CDR2 YFSETQ. The J segment lost 4 bases and the V segment lost 0 bases, leaving 15 bases of the junction unmatched. The CDR3 is CASSLGLASGFKSYNEQFF. CDR3 nucleotide sequence: TGCGCCAGCAGCTTGGGGTTGGCTAGCGGGTTCAAATCATACAATGAGCAGTTCTTC. The full variable domain, its missing parts supplied by reference TRBV5-1 and TRBJ2-1, is KAGVTQTPRYLIKTRGQQVTLSCSPISGHRSVSWYQQTPGQGLQFLFEYFSETQRNKGNFPGRFSGRQFSNSRSEMNVSTLELGDSALYLCASSLGLASGFKSYNEQFFGPGTRLTVL.

The chain joins TRBV5-1 to TRBJ1-4; TRBD1 agrees at 7 bases. CDR3 length: 15 residues. Unmatched junction bases numbered 7, after V lost 0 bases and J lost 8 bases. Germline-derived CDR1 and CDR2 are SGHRS and YFSETQ. The CDR3 nucleotides are TGCGCCAGCAGCTTGGAAGGGGGCTTAGAGGAAAAACTGTTTTTT. Its protein is CASSLEGGLEEKLFF.

The genes are TRBV5-1 and TRBJ2-3, with 10 bases aligning to TRBD2. V gave up 2 bases and J gave up 4 bases; unmatched junction bases: 4. Germline-derived CDR1 and CDR2 are SGHRS and YFSETQ. The CDR3 extends over 15 amino acids. The CDR3, as DNA: TGCGCCAGCAGCTTAGACCTAGCGGGAGCAGATACGCAGTATTTT. Encoded protein: CASSLDLAGADTQYF.

The V and J genes are TRBV5-1 and TRBJ2-1; weak D call: TRBD2 (7 bases). V lost 2 bases and J 4 bases, leaving 16 bases between the germline ends. Germline values: CDR1 SGHRS, CDR2 YFSETQ. This CDR3 is built from 16 residues. CDR3 in amino acids: CASSFRGRGAYNEQFF. CDR3 DNA: TGCGCCAGCAGCTTCCGGGGCCGGGGGGCTTACAATGAGCAGTTCTTC.

This clone was detected a few times. The chain employs TRBV25-1 and TRBJ2-5; D ambiguous. Germline V CDR1 and CDR2: MGHDK, SYGVNS. The CDR3 runs 14 residues. Between the trimmed V and J ends, which lost 6 bases and 7 bases, there was a span of 18 bases. The CDR3 loop is CASSPVMGPRTQYF. Written as DNA, the CDR3 is TGTGCCAGCAGCCCGGTCATGGGCCCCAGGACCCAGTACTTC.

This chain joins TRBV27 and TRBJ2-1; 10 positions match TRBD1. V gave up 3 bases and J gave up 4 bases; unmatched junction bases: 12. Germline CDR1 MNHEY, CDR2 SMNVEV (reference sequence). CDR3 size: 18 residues. CDR3 coding DNA: TGTGCCAGCAGTTTTCGACAGGGGGCGTCATCTCCTTACAATGAGCAGTTCTTC. As protein: CASSFRQGASSPYNEQFF.

This clone has more than one count but fewer than ten. This chain connects TRBV27 to TRBJ1-1, with 9 bases fitting TRBD1. Unmatched junction bases numbered 10, after V lost 7 bases and J lost 4 bases. This CDR3 has 15 amino acids. Germline CDR1 and CDR2: MNHEY and SMNVEV (reference sequence). In DNA, the CDR3 is TGTGCCAGCACCCCTGGGACAGGGTGGAGCACTGAAGCTTTCTTT. Protein product: CASTPGTGWSTEAFF.

The chain links TRBV5-1 to TRBJ2-5, with D possibly matching TRBD1 (6 bases). The CDR3 runs to 15 residues. Between the trimmed V and J ends, which lost 4 bases and 1 base, there was a span of 14 bases. Per the germline V gene, CDR1 is SGHRS and CDR2 is YFSETQ. The CDR3 protein is CASSPQGSVQETQYF. Written as DNA, the CDR3 is TGCGCCAGCAGCCCCCAGGGGAGCGTCCAAGAGACCCAGTACTTC. Full variable domain (outside the CDR3, taken from reference TRBV5-1 and TRBJ2-5): KAGVTQTPRYLIKTRGQQVTLSCSPISGHRSVSWYQQTPGQGLQFLFEYFSETQRNKGNFPGRFSGRQFSNSRSEMNVSTLELGDSALYLCASSPQGSVQETQYFGPGTRLLVL.

The rearrangement joins TRBV10-3 to TRBJ1-3, with TRBD1 matching over 7 bases. The V and J ends lost 5 bases and 0 bases, in that order; junction bases with no gene match: 4. Germline V gives CDR1 ENHRY, CDR2 SYGVKD. The CDR3 totals 15 residues. Written as DNA, the CDR3 is TGTGCCATCAGTATGCCAGGGGGCTCTGGAAACACCATATATTTT. This translates into CAISMPGGSGNTIYF.

The rearrangement uses TRBV7-3 and TRBJ2-3; D is possibly TRBD2 (5 bases). V shed 0 bases and J shed 2 bases, with 15 bases lying between them. Germline CDR1 reads SGHTA; CDR2 reads FQGTGA. CDR3 length equals 17 residues. The CDR3 sequence: CASSLTDYFTTTDTQYF. CDR3 DNA: TGTGCCAGCAGCTTAACCGACTATTTCACGACCACAGATACGCAGTATTTT.